These 9 T cell receptor beta chains originate from one sample sequenced in a study of T cell repertoires and HLA-DP antigens. Assay: immunoSEQ multiplex PCR; the TCRdb copy retains only in-frame clones and omits some. Of around 70,000 clones in the sample, about four fifths were seen once. These receptors have no identified antigens. Sequencing was carried out using CD4+ T cells from PBMCs. These receptors all stem from a man between 60 and 75 years old in good health and CMV-seronegative.

The CDR3 loop reads CASSRRGQPQHF. CDR3 in DNA: TGTGCCAGCAGTCGTCGGGGTCAGCCCCAGCATTTT. The chain recombines TRBV27 with TRBJ1-5; D not resolved. Germline lookup yields CDR1 MNHEY and CDR2 SMNVEV (reference sequence). This CDR3 is 12 amino acids long. V lost 5 bases and J 6 bases, leaving 8 bases between the germline ends.

The V gene is TRBV6-5, the J gene TRBJ2-5; D is uncertain. The CDR3 loop spans 15 amino acids. In germline, CDR1 is MNHEY, CDR2 SVGAGI. V dropped 0 bases and J dropped 0 bases, with 8 bases sitting between them. The CDR3 spells CASSYSVRYQETQYF. The CDR3 coding sequence is TGTGCCAGCAGTTACTCGGTTCGGTACCAAGAGACCCAGTACTTC.

The chain has TRBV18 and TRBJ2-7; no firm D call. The CDR3 is made up of 13 amino acids. Trimming removed 0 bases at V and 5 bases at J, with 8 bases between. Per germline, CDR1 KGHSH and CDR2 LQKENI. The CDR3 region has the DNA TGTGCCAGCTCACCACCTTCTCGAGACGAGCAGTACGTC. It yields the protein CASSPPSRDEQYV.

The chain recombines TRBV11-2 with TRBJ2-7, with 7 nucleotides matching TRBD2. V dropped 5 bases and J dropped 7; count of bases not matched to a gene: 11. CDR1 and CDR2 (germline): SGHAT, FQNNGV. The CDR3 consists of 14 residues. The CDR3 reads CASSQPGGFREQYF. DNA for the CDR3: TGTGCCAGCAGCCAACCCGGGGGGTTCCGAGAGCAGTACTTC.

The chain couples TRBV9 to TRBJ2-5, with D possibly TRBD2 on 5 matching bases. Trimming cost V 4 bases and J 2 bases, with 15 bases left between them. Germline V lookup: CDR1 SGDLS, CDR2 YYNGEE. This CDR3 has 15 amino acids. In DNA form, the CDR3 reads TGTGCCAGCAGCACTTCTAGCCGGGGACAAGAGACCCAGTACTTC. Protein: CASSTSSRGQETQYF.

The chain links TRBV28 to TRBJ1-2, with 8 bases aligning to TRBD1. The CDR3 sequence is 14 residues long. Germline values: CDR1 MDHEN, CDR2 SYDVKM. The ends lost 7 bases at V and 2 bases at J; junction bases unmatched: 6. DNA of the CDR3: TGTGCCAGCACCACAGGGGGGTCGAACTATGGCTACACCTTC. This codes for CASTTGGSNYGYTF.

The V and J genes are TRBV7-2 and TRBJ2-3; 7 bases fit TRBD2. This CDR3 spans 16 amino acids. V shed 1 base, J shed 2 bases, and the junction held 6 bases outside the gene matches. Germline CDR1 and CDR2: SGHTA and FQGNSA. In nucleotides, the CDR3 is TGTGCCAGCAGCTTAGATCTAGCGGCTACCACAGATACGCAGTATTTT. This codes for CASSLDLAATTDTQYF.

This rearrangement joins TRBV15 to TRBJ2-1, with D unclear. Germline CDR1 reads LNHNV; CDR2 reads YYDKDF (reference sequence). The CDR3 runs 17 residues. V was shortened by 1 base and J by 0 bases, with 13 bases between the two germline ends. CDR3 loop: CATSRGANYPSYNEQFF. The CDR3 DNA is TGTGCCACCAGCAGAGGGGCGAATTATCCCTCCTACAATGAGCAGTTCTTC. The full variable domain, with the rest looked up from reference TRBV15 and TRBJ2-1, is DAMVIQNPRYQVTQFGKPVTLSCSQTLNHNVMYWYQQKSSQAPKLLFHYYDKDFNNEADTPDNFQSRRPNTSFCFLDIRSPGLGDTAMYLCATSRGANYPSYNEQFFGPGTRLTVL.

The chain has TRBV7-8 and TRBJ2-2; 9 nucleotides agree with TRBD1. The CDR3 extends over 15 amino acids. V lost 5 bases to trimming and J lost 4 bases; unmatched junction nucleotides: 5. The germline gives CDR1 SGHVS, CDR2 FQNEAQ. DNA for the CDR3: TGTGCCAGCAGCGCCCGGGACAGGGTCACCGGGGAGCTGTTTTTT. This codes for CASSARDRVTGELFF.